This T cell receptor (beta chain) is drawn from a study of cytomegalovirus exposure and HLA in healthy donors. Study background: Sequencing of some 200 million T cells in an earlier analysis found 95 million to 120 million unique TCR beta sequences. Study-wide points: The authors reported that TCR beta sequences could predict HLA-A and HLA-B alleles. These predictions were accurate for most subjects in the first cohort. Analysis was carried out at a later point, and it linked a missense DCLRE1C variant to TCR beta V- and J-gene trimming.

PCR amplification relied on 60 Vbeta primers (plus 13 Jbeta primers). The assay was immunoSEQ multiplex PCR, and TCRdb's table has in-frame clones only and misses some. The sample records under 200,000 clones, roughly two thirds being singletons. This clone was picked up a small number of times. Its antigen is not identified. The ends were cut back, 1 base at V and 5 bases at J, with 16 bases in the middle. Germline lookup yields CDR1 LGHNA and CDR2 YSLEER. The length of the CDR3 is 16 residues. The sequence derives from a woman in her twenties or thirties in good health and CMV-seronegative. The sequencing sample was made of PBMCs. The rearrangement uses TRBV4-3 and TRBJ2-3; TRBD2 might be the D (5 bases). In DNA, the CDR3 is TGCGCCAGCAGCCAAGGTGTGGCAGCCGCGGGAGATACGCAGTATTTT. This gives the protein CASSQGVAAAGDTQYF.